This TCR beta chain emerged from a study of T cells expressing NK-cell markers. TCRdb reprocessed the 5' RACE reads; each CDR3 protein has one entry and no DNA is given. Its listing shows a few hundred thousand distinct CDR3 sequences. This CDR3 has 13 residues. The chain uses TRBV12-3 or TRBV12-4 and TRBJ1-2; TCRdb gives TRBD1 as the D gene, but with no DNA this cannot be confirmed. The TCR sequence derives from a man aged 18 to 35 in good health. Sequencing was carried out using blood T cells: a sorted CD56 or NKG2C T cell subset, CD4+ or CD8+ T cells, or bulk PBMC T cells (not recorded which). Here the CDR3 reads CASSPQGSYGYTF.